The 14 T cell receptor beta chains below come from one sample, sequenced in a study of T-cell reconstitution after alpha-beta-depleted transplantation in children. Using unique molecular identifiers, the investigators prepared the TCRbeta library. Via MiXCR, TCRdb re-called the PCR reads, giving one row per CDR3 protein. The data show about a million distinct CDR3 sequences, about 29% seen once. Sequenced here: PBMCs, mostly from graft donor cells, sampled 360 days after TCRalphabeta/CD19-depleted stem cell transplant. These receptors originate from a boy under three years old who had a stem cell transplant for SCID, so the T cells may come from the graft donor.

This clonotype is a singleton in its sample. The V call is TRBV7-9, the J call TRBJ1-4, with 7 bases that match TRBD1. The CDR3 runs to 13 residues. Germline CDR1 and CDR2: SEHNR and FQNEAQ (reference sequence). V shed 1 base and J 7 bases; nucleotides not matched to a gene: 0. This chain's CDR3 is CASSLGDSEKLFF. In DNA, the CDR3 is TGTGCCAGCAGCTTAGGGGACAGTGAAAAACTGTTTTTT. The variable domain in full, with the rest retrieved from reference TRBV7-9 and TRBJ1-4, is DTGVSQNPRHKITKRGQNVTFRCDPISEHNRLYWYRQTLGQGPEFLTYFQNEAQLEKSRLLSDRFSAERPKGSFSTLEIQRTEQGDSAMYLCASSLGDSEKLFFGSGTQLSVL.

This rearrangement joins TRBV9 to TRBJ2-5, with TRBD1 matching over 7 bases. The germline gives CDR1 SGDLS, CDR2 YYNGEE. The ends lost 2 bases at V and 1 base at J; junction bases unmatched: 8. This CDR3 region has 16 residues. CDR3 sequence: CASSVMGQPRQETQYF. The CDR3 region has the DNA TGTGCCAGCAGCGTTATGGGACAGCCGCGCCAAGAGACCCAGTACTTC.

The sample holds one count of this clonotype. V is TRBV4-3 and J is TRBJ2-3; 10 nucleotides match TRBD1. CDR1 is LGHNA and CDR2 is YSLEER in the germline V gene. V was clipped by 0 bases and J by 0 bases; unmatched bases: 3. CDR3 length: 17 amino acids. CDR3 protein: CASSQEDRGPSTDTQYF. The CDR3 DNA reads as TGCGCCAGCAGCCAAGAAGACAGGGGGCCTAGCACAGATACGCAGTATTTT.

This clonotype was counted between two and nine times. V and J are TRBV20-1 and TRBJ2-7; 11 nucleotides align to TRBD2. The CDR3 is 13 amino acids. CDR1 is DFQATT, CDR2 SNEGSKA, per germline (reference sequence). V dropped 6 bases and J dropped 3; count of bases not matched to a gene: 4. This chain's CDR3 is CSAIAGGRYEQYF. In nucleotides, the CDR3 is TGCAGTGCCATAGCGGGGGGGCGCTACGAGCAGTACTTC.

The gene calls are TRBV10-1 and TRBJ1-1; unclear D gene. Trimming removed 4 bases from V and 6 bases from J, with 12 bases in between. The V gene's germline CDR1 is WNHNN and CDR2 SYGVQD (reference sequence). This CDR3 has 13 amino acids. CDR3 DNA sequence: TGCGCCAGCAGTGGCCCGGGGAGTGCTGAAGCTTTCTTT. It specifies CASSGPGSAEAFF.

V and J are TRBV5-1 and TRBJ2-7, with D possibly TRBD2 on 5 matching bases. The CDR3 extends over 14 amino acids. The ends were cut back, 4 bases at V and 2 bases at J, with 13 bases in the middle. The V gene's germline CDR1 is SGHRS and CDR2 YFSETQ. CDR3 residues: CASSPGAVTYEQYF. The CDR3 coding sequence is TGCGCCAGCAGCCCCGGAGCGGTAACCTACGAGCAGTACTTC. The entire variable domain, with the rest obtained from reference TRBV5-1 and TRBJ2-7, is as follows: KAGVTQTPRYLIKTRGQQVTLSCSPISGHRSVSWYQQTPGQGLQFLFEYFSETQRNKGNFPGRFSGRQFSNSRSEMNVSTLELGDSALYLCASSPGAVTYEQYFGPGTRLTVT.

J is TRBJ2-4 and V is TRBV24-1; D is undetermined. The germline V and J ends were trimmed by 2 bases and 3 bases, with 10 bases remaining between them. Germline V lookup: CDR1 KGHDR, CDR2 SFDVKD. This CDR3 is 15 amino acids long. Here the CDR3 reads CATSDSRWGKNIQYF. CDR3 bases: TGTGCCACCAGTGATTCCCGGTGGGGCAAAAACATTCAGTACTTC.

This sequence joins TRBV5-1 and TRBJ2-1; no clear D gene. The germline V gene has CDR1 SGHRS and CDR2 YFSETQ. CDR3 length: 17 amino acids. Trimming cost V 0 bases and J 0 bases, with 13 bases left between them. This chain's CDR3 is CASSLVSILSSYNEQFF. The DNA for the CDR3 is TGCGCCAGCAGCTTGGTCAGCATCCTGAGCTCCTACAATGAGCAGTTCTTC. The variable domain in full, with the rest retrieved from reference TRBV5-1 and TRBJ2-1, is KAGVTQTPRYLIKTRGQQVTLSCSPISGHRSVSWYQQTPGQGLQFLFEYFSETQRNKGNFPGRFSGRQFSNSRSEMNVSTLELGDSALYLCASSLVSILSSYNEQFFGPGTRLTVL.

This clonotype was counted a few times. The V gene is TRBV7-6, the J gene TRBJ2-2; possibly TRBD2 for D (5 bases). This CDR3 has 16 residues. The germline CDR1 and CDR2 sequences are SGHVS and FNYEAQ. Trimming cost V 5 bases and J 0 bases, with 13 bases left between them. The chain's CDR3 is CASSRSGYANTGELFF. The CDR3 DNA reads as TGTGCCAGCAGCCGGAGCGGTTACGCGAACACCGGGGAGCTGTTTTTT.

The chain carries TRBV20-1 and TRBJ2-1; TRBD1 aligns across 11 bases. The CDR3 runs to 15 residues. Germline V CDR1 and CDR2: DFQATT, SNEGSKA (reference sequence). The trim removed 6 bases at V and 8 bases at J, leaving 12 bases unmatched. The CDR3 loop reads CSAIRGQGARYEQFF. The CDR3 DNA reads TGCAGTGCAATTAGAGGACAGGGGGCGAGGTATGAGCAGTTCTTC.

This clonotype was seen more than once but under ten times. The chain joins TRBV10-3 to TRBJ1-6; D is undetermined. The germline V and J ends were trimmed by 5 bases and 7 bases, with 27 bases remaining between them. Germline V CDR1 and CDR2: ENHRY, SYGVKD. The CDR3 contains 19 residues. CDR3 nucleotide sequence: TGTGCCATCAGTCAGAAACCCATAGTGGGGTACGGGGTAAATTCACCCCTCCACTTT. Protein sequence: CAISQKPIVGYGVNSPLHF.

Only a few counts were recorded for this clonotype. CDR3 sequence reads: CATSPRGGLYNEQFF. CDR3 DNA sequence: TGTGCCACCAGCCCCCGGGGGGGTTTGTACAATGAGCAGTTCTTC. This chain joins TRBV24-1 and TRBJ2-1, with 8 bases lining up with TRBD2. The CDR3 consists of 15 residues. The germline CDR1 and CDR2 sequences are KGHDR and SFDVKD. The V segment lost 7 bases and the J segment 4 bases; nucleotides outside the gene matches: 8.

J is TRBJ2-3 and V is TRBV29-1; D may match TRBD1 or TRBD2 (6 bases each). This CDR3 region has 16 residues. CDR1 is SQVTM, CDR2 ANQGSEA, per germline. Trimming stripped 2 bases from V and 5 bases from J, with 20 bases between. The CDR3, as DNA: TGCAGCGTTGAATTCCCGAGGGGGGCGGTAGGAGATACGCAGTATTTT. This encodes CSVEFPRGAVGDTQYF.

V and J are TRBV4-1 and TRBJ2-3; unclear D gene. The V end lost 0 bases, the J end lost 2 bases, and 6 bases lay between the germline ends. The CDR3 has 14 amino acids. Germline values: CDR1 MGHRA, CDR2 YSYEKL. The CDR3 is CASSQDKHTDTQYF. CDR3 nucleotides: TGCGCCAGCAGCCAAGATAAGCACACAGATACGCAGTATTTT.